This T cell receptor beta chain was found in a study of cytomegalovirus exposure and HLA in healthy donors. Study results and caveats: When a later analysis compared HLA-associated TCR beta chains with equally common others, the HLA-associated chains turned out to be more clonally expanded and to have lower generation probabilities.

Germline V gene lookup returns CDR1 SEHNR and CDR2 FQNEAQ (reference sequence). The CDR3 totals 18 residues. Trimming took 5 bases from V and 2 from J; bases not matched to a gene: 12. Primers: 60 Vbeta forward and 13 Jbeta reverse. TCRdb keeps only in-frame clones here, not all; method: immunoSEQ multiplex PCR. The sample records under 250,000 clones, over 60% being singletons. With regard to this clone: Its target is not known.

The sequence came from a male donor in good health and CMV-seronegative. Material for sequencing was PBMCs. This chain links TRBV7-9 with TRBJ1-5; TRBD1 aligns across 10 bases. CDR3 nucleotides: TGTGCCAGCAGCCCTTCGACAGGGGGCTCTAGGGGCAATCAGCCCCAGCATTTT. This sequence encodes CASSPSTGGSRGNQPQHF.